Listed below are T cell receptor beta chains from one sample, sequenced in a study of T-cell memory formation after mild COVID-19. Via MiXCR, TCRdb re-called the 5' RACE reads, giving one row per CDR3 protein. Counted here are some 57,000 distinct CDR3 sequences, roughly an eighth occurring once; the ten biggest clones make up more than 20%. The sequenced material came from PBMCs or a T cell subset sorted from them (not recorded which). These receptors were obtained from a man aged 18-30 years who had mild COVID-19 (a few samples of this study predate the infection). Cell type and time point are not known. The CDR3 runs from the conserved cysteine through the conserved F or W. A D gene is named only where the DNA matches it firmly. Not all rows give a size; the values are once, few, many and, for expanded clones, a class.

V gene	clone size	J gene	CDR3 length	D gene	CDR3 protein	CDR3 DNA
TRBV4-1	NA	TRBJ2-3	15	TRBD2	CASSKSGGYTDTQYF	TGCGCCAGCAGCAAAAGCGGGGGGTACACAGATACGCAGTATTTT
TRBV6-1	NA	TRBJ2-6	18	TRBD2	CASSERSGGPTGANVLTF	TGTGCCAGCAGTGAACGGAGCGGGGGGCCAACTGGGGCCAACGTCCTGACTTTC
TRBV19	NA	TRBJ1-2	15	NA	CASSVIFSADYGYTF	TGTGCCAGTAGTGTAATATTTTCAGCGGACTATGGCTACACCTTC
TRBV7-2	few	TRBJ2-2	17	TRBD1	CASSLGPGQGNTGELFF	TGTGCCAGCAGCTTAGGTCCGGGACAGGGAAACACCGGGGAGCTGTTTTTT
TRBV7-2	many	TRBJ1-2	15	NA	CASIPDDGFNYGYTF	TGTGCCAGCATCCCGGACGACGGGTTTAACTATGGCTACACCTTC
TRBV18	few	TRBJ2-1	15	NA	CASSPGGPPYNEQFF	TGTGCCAGCTCACCCGGGGGCCCTCCCTACAATGAGCAGTTCTTC
TRBV7-2	many	TRBJ1-2	14	NA	CASSLSSFGEGYTF	TGTGCCAGCAGCCTTAGTAGCTTTGGAGAGGGCTACACCTTC
TRBV4-3	few	TRBJ2-5	13	NA	CASSRQYQETQYF	TGCGCCAGCAGCCGACAATACCAAGAGACCCAGTACTTC
TRBV6-2/TRBV6-3	many	TRBJ2-3	14	NA	CASSDFLATDTQYF	TGTGCCAGCAGTGATTTTTTAGCGACAGATACGCAGTATTTT
TRBV5-1	NA	TRBJ1-2	13	NA	CASSLVGFDGYTF	TGCGCCAGCAGCTTGGTAGGATTCGATGGCTACACCTTC
TRBV19	few	TRBJ1-2	16	TRBD1	CASRPGPGQGTGGYTF	TGTGCCAGTAGGCCCGGCCCGGGACAGGGTACGGGTGGCTACACCTTC
TRBV28	NA	TRBJ1-2	15	NA	CASSLWAGRGDGYTF	TGTGCCAGCAGTCTATGGGCGGGCAGGGGAGATGGCTACACCTTC
TRBV24-1	few	TRBJ2-3	13	NA	CATTEDESDTQYF	TGTGCCACCACGGAAGACGAGTCAGATACGCAGTATTTT
TRBV19	few	TRBJ2-1	17	NA	CASSMGQGAGGGHEQFF	TGTGCCAGTAGCATGGGACAGGGCGCGGGGGGAGGCCATGAGCAGTTCTTC
TRBV11-2	NA	TRBJ2-1	15	NA	CASSLSTGRVDEQFF	TGTGCCAGCAGCTTAAGCACAGGAAGAGTCGATGAGCAGTTCTTC
TRBV7-9	few	TRBJ2-5	14	NA	CASSQRPYGETQYF	TGTGCCAGCAGCCAACGCCCCTACGGGGAGACCCAGTACTTC
TRBV6-5	NA	TRBJ1-5	13	NA	CASQGHHNQPQHF	TGTGCCAGCCAGGGACACCACAATCAGCCCCAGCATTTT
TRBV12-3/TRBV12-4	many	TRBJ2-7	14	NA	CASSLQIYSYEQYF	TGTGCCAGCAGTTTACAAATTTACTCCTACGAGCAGTACTTC